This T cell receptor (beta chain) was found in a study of monozygotic twins with inflammatory bowel disease. Broader study findings: Extra variability in the repertoires of patients may have come from differing immunosuppressive treatments.

Per-sample cDNA came from eight separate reactions. TCRdb re-called the 5' RACE reads and shows each CDR3 protein once, DNA omitted. With about 420,000 distinct CDR3 sequences in the sample, the ten largest clones hold around 2.5%. Germline assignment: CDR1 DFQATT and CDR2 SNEGSKA (reference sequence). This CDR3 contains 13 residues. Remarks on this clonotype: As yet, its antigen is unknown.

Source material: blood. The J gene is TRBJ1-1, the V gene TRBV20-1; TCRdb's D call of TRBD1 is untestable without DNA. This receptor was obtained from a human donor with ulcerative colitis or Crohn's disease, or a healthy co-twin of an affected twin (not recorded which). This CDR3 is CSALQGANTEAFF.